This is a list of T cell receptor beta chains from one sample in a study of T cell responses to AZD1222 COVID-19 vaccine. Assay used: immunoSEQ multiplex PCR; TCRdb lists only in-frame clones, some missing. The sample includes roughly 120,000 clones, approximately 92% of them seen just once. The sequences come from peripheral blood, collected 28 days after the second AZD1222 dose. These receptors were taken from an adult who received the AZD1222 COVID-19 vaccine. CDR3s include the opening cysteine and the closing phenylalanine or tryptophan. The order of the fields is clone size, D gene, V gene, J gene, CDR3 protein, CDR3 DNA. A D gene is named only where the DNA matches it firmly. Clone size is stated in some rows and not others, as once, few, many or a class when expanded.

.	.	TRBV5-1	TRBJ1-1	CASKDERMNTEAFF	TGCGCCAGCAAGGATGAGCGCATGAACACTGAAGCTTTCTTT
.	TRBD1	TRBV19	TRBJ1-5	CASTPGTGGGQPQHF	TGTGCCAGTACCCCCGGGACAGGGGGCGGTCAGCCCCAGCATTTT
.	.	TRBV27	TRBJ1-5	CASSLTGAFNQPQHF	TGTGCCAGCAGTTTAACCGGGGCCTTCAATCAGCCCCAGCATTTT
.	.	TRBV9	TRBJ1-2	CASSEWTANYGYTF	TGTGCCAGCAGCGAGTGGACAGCCAACTATGGCTACACCTTC
.	TRBD2	TRBV7-2	TRBJ2-7	CASSLYTTSVPYEQYF	TGTGCCAGCAGCTTATACACAACTAGCGTTCCTTACGAGCAGTACTTC
once	TRBD2	TRBV11-2	TRBJ2-3	CASSLLGLASPDTQYF	TGTGCCAGCAGCTTATTGGGACTAGCGAGCCCAGATACGCAGTATTTT
.	.	TRBV28	TRBJ1-2	CASNRLRTEGYTF	TGTGCCAGCAACCGCCTCCGTACGGAGGGCTACACCTTC
.	.	TRBV9	TRBJ1-6	CASSVDWEGSPLHF	TGTGCCAGCAGCGTAGATTGGGAAGGCTCACCCCTCCACTTT
once	.	TRBV7-2	TRBJ1-2	CASSLGLANYGYTF	TGTGCCAGCAGCTTGGGATTAGCTAACTATGGCTACACCTTC
.	TRBD1	TRBV12-5	TRBJ2-2	CASGQLQGDWNTGELFF	TGTGCTAGTGGCCAATTACAGGGGGATTGGAACACCGGGGAGCTGTTTTTT
.	.	TRBV3-1/TRBV3-2	TRBJ2-7	CASSRQEGDEQYF	TGTGCCAGCAGCCGCCAGGAGGGAGACGAGCAGTACTTC
.	.	TRBV28	TRBJ2-4	CAITTGIKNIQYF	TGTGCCATCACTACAGGGATCAAAAACATTCAGTACTTC
.	.	TRBV7-2	TRBJ2-1	CASSIQGPEQFF	TGTGCCAGCAGCATACAGGGCCCTGAGCAGTTCTTC
.	TRBD1	TRBV5-1	TRBJ2-5	CASSPQGAPRETQYF	TGCGCCAGCAGCCCACAGGGGGCGCCCCGGGAGACCCAGTACTTC
.	TRBD2	TRBV6-5	TRBJ2-3	CASSSRGSTDTQYF	TGTGCCAGCAGCTCGCGGGGGTCCACAGATACGCAGTATTTT
.	TRBD2	TRBV27	TRBJ2-7	CASSLVGLAGGPSYEQYF	TGTGCCAGCAGTTTAGTAGGACTAGCGGGGGGACCGAGCTACGAGCAGTACTTC
.	TRBD2	TRBV5-1	TRBJ2-1	CASSWVAGGPYNEQFF	TGCGCCAGCAGCTGGGTAGCGGGAGGGCCCTACAATGAGCAGTTCTTC
.	TRBD2	TRBV6-1	TRBJ2-3	CASSQALGGGATDTQYF	TGTGCCAGCAGTCAAGCCCTTGGGGGGGGAGCCACAGATACGCAGTATTTT
.	TRBD2	TRBV6-1	TRBJ2-5	CASSEFQSSGETQYF	TGTGCCAGCAGTGAATTTCAGTCTAGCGGAGAGACCCAGTACTTC
few	TRBD1	TRBV14	TRBJ1-2	CASSHLTGDLAGDTF	TGTGCCAGCAGCCACTTGACAGGGGACCTAGCCGGGGACACCTTC
.	.	TRBV19	TRBJ1-1	CASSALDWNTEAFF	TGTGCCAGTAGTGCGCTTGACTGGAACACTGAAGCTTTCTTT
once	.	TRBV2	TRBJ1-6	CASSVGEPLENSPLHF	TGTGCCAGCAGTGTGGGGGAACCCCTAGAGAATTCACCCCTCCACTTT
.	.	TRBV15	TRBJ2-3	CATRGADDTDTQYF	TGTGCCACCCGGGGGGCGGATGACACAGATACGCAGTATTTT
once	TRBD1	TRBV28	TRBJ1-3	CASSLSGGRGNTIYF	TGTGCCAGCAGTCTCTCAGGGGGCCGGGGAAACACCATATATTTT
.	TRBD1	TRBV15	TRBJ1-4	CATSSGTAATNEKLFF	TGTGCCACCAGCAGCGGGACAGCTGCAACTAATGAAAAACTGTTTTTT
.	.	TRBV6-5	TRBJ2-7	CASRAPDRSYEQYF	TGTGCCAGCAGGGCGCCGGACCGCTCCTACGAGCAGTACTTC
.	TRBD2	TRBV19	TRBJ2-3	CASSSQGLAGGGTDTQYF	TGTGCCAGTAGTTCTCAAGGTCTAGCGGGAGGGGGCACAGATACGCAGTATTTT
once	.	TRBV24-1	TRBJ2-5	CATSAGKETQYF	TGTGCCACCTCGGCAGGGAAAGAGACCCAGTACTTC